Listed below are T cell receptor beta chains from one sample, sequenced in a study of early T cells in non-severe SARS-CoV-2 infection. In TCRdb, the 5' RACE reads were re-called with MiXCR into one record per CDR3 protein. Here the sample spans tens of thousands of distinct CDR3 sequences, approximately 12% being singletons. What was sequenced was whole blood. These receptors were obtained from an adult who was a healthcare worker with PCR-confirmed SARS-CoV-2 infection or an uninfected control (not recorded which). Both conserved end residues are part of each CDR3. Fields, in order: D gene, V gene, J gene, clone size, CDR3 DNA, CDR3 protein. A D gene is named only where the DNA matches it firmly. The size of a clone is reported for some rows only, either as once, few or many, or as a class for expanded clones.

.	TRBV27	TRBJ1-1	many	TGTGCCAGCAGTTTGGAAAGACAGAACACTGAAGCTTTCTTT	CASSLERQNTEAFF
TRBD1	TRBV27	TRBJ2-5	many	TGTGCCAGCAGTTTATTCCCACGACAGGGGATCTTAGAAGAGACCCAGTACTTC	CASSLFPRQGILEETQYF
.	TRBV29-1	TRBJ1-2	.	TGCAGCGTACGGAGGGAGGAATATGGCTACACCTTC	CSVRREEYGYTF
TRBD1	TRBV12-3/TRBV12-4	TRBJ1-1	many	TGTGCCAGCAGTTTATTAACGACAGGGGGAACGGCTGAAGCTTTCTTT	CASSLLTTGGTAEAFF
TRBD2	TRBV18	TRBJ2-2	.	TGTGCCAGCTCACCACCGGGACTAGCGGACACCGGGGAGCTGTTTTTT	CASSPPGLADTGELFF
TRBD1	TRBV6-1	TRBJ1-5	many	TGTGCCAGCAACCAACCGGGACAGAACAATCAGCCCCAGCATTTT	CASNQPGQNNQPQHF
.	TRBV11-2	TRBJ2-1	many	TGTGCCAGCAGCTTCCGGGACCACTACAATGAGCAGTTCTTC	CASSFRDHYNEQFF
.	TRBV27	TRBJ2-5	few	TGTGCCAGCAGCCCCAACCCCGAGTCCCAAGAGACCCAGTACTTC	CASSPNPESQETQYF
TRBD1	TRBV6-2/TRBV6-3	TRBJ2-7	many	TGTGCCAGCCAAACGAAAACAGGGGGTTACTCCTACGAGCAGTACTTC	CASQTKTGGYSYEQYF
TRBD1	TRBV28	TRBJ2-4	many	TGTGCCAGCAGTGGACAGGGTCGCGTCATTCAGTACTTC	CASSGQGRVIQYF